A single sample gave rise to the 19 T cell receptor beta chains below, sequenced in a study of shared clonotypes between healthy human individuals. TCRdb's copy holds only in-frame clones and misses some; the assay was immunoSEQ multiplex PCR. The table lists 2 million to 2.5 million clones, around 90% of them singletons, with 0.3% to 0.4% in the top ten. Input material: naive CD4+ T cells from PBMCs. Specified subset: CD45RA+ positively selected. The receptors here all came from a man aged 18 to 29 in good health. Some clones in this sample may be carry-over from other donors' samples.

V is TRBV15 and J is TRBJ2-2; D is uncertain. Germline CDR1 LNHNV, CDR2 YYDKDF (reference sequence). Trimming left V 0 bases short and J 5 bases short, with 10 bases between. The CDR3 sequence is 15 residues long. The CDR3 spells CATSRDTLGTGELFF. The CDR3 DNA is TGTGCCACCAGCAGAGATACCCTTGGGACCGGGGAGCTGTTTTTT.

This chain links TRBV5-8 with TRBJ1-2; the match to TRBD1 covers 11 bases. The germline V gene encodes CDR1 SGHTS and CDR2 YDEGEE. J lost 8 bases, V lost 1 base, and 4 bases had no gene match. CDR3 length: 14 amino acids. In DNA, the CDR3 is TGTGCCAGCAGCTTGCTGGACAGGGGGCAAGGCTACACCTTC. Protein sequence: CASSLLDRGQGYTF.

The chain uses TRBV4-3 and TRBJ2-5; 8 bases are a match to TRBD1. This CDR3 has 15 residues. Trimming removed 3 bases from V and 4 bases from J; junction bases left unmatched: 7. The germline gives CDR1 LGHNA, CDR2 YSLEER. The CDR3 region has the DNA TGCGCCAGCAGCCACACACAGACAGGGGTAGAGACCCAGTACTTC. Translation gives CASSHTQTGVETQYF.

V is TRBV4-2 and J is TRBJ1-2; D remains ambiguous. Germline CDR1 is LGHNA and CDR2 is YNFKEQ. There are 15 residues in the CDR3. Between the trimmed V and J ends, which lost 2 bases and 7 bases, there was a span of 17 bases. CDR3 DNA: TGTGCCAGCAGCCAAACGGGCCTCGACCTAGGTGGCTACACCTTC. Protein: CASSQTGLDLGGYTF.

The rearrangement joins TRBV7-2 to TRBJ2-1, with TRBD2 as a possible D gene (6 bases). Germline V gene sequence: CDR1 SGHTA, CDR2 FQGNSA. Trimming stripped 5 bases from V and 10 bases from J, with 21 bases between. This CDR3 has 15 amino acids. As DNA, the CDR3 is TGTGCCAGCAGCCCCTTGCAGCGGGCCCTCCGGGAGCAGTTCTTC. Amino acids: CASSPLQRALREQFF.

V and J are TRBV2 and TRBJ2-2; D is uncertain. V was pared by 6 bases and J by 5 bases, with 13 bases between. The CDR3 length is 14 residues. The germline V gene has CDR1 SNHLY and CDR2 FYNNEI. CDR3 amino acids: CASRVVPLTGELFF. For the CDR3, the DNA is TGTGCCAGCAGGGTAGTGCCGTTGACCGGGGAGCTGTTTTTT.

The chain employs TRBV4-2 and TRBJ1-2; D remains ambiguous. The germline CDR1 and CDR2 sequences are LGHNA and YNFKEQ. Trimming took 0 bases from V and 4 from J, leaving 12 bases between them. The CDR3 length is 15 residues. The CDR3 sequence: CASSQEWEIGYGYTF. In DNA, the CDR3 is TGTGCCAGCAGCCAAGAATGGGAGATCGGCTATGGCTACACCTTC.

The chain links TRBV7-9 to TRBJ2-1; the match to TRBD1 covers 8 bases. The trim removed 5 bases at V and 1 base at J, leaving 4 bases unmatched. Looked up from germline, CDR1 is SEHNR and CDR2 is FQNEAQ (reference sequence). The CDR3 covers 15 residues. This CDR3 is CASSIGQGSYNEQFF. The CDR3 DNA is TGTGCCAGCAGCATCGGACAGGGATCCTACAATGAGCAGTTCTTC.

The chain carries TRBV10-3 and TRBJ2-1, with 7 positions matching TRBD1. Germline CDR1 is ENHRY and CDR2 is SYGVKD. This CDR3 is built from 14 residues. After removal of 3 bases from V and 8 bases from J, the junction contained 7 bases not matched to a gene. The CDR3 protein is CAISESGQRDEQFF. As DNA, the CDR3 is TGTGCCATCAGTGAATCGGGACAGAGAGATGAGCAGTTCTTC.

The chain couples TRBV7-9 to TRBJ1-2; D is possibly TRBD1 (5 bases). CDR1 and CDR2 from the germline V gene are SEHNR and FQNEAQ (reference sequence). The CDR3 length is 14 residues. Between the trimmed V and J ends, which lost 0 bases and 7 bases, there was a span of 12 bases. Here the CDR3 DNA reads TGTGCCAGCAGCTTAGCGGCAGGGCGGGGTGGCTACACCTTC. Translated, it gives CASSLAAGRGGYTF.

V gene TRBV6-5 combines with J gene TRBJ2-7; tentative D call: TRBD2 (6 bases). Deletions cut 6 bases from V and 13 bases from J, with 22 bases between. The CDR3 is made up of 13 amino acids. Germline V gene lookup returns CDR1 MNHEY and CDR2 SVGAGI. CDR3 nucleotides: TGTGCCAGCAGCATAGGACCAGGGACTTGGGTCTACTTC. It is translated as CASSIGPGTWVYF.

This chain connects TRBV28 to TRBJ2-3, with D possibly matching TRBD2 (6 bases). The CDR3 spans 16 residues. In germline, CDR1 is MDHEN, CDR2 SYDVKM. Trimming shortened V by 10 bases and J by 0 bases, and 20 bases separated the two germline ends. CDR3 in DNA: TGTGCCACCGCGAAGCCCATCAGCGGGAGCACAGATACGCAGTATTTT. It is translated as CATAKPISGSTDTQYF.

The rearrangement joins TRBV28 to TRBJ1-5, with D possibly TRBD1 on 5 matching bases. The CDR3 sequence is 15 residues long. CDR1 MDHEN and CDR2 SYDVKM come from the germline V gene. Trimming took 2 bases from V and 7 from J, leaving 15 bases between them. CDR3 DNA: TGTGCCAGCAGTTTAGGCATAGGGACTGGACAGCCCCAGCATTTT. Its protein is CASSLGIGTGQPQHF. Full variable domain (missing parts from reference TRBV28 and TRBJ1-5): DVKVTQSSRYLVKRTGEKVFLECVQDMDHENMFWYRQDPGLGLRLIYFSYDVKMKEKGDIPEGYSVSREKKERFSLILESASTNQTSMYLCASSLGIGTGQPQHFGDGTRLSIL.

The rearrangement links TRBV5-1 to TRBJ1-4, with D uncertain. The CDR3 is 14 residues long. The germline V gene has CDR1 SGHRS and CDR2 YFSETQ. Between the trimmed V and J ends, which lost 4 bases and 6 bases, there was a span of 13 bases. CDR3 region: CASSLFGRDEKLFF. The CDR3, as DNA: TGCGCCAGCAGCCTCTTTGGTAGGGATGAAAAACTGTTTTTT.

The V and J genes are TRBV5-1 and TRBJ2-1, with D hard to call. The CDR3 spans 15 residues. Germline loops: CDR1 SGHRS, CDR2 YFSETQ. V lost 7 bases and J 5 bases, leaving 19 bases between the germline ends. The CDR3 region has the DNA TGCGCCAGCCGTTACGGGCTAAACCTCAACAATGAGCAGTTCTTC. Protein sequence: CASRYGLNLNNEQFF.

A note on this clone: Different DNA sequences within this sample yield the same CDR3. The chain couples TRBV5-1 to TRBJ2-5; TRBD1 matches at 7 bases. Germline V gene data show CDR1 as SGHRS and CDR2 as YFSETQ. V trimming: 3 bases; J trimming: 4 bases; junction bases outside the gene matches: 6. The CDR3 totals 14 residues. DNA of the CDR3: TGCGCCAGCAGCTCCCTTAGACAGGGAGAGACCCAGTACTTC. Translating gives CASSSLRQGETQYF.

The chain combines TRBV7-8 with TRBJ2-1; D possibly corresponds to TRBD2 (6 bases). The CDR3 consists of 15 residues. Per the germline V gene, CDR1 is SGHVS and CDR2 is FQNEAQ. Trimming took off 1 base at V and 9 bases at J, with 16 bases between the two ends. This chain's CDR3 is CASSLVGTPWGEQFF. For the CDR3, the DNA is TGTGCCAGCAGCTTAGTTGGGACTCCGTGGGGTGAGCAGTTCTTC.

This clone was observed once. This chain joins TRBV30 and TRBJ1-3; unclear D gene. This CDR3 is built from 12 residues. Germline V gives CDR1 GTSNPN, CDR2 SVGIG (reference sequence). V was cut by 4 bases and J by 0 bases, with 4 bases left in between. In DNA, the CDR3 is TGTGCCTGGACAGCCTCTGGAAACACCATATATTTT. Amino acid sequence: CAWTASGNTIYF.

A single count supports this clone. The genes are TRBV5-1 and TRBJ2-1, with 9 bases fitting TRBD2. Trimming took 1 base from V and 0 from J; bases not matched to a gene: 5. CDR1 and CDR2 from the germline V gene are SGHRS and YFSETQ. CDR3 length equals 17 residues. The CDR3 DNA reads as TGCGCCAGCAGCTTGAACAGCGGGGGGAGCTCCTACAATGAGCAGTTCTTC. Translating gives CASSLNSGGSSYNEQFF.